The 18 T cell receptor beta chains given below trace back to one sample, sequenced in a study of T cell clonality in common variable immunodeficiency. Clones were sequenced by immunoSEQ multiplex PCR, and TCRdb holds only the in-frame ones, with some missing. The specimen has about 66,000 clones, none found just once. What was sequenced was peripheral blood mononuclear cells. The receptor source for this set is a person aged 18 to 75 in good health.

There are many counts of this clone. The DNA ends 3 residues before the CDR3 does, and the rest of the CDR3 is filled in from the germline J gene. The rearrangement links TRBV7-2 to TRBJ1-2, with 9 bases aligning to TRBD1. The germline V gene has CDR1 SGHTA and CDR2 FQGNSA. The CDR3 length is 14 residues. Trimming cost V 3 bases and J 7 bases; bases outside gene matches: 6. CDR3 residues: CASSFGTGGVGYTF. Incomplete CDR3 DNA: TGTGCCAGCAGCTTCGGAACAGGGGGCGTTGGC.

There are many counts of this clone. CDR3 in amino acids: CASSLDGARANEQYF. The CDR3 bases that were read are TGTGCCAGCAGCTTGGATGGAGCCAGGGCCAACGAG. The chain employs TRBV5-6 and TRBJ2-7, with a weak D call TRBD1 (5 bases). The read terminates 3 residues ahead of where the CDR3 ends, so the germline J gene completes it. This CDR3 contains 15 residues. V lost 0 bases, J lost 5 bases, and 15 bases lay in between. Germline assignment: CDR1 SGHDT and CDR2 YYEEEE. The whole variable domain, filled in from reference TRBV5-6 and TRBJ2-7, reads DAGVTQSPTHLIKTRGQQVTLRCSPKSGHDTVSWYQQALGQGPQFIFQYYEEEERQRGNFPDRFSGHQFPNYSSELNVNALLLGDSALYLCASSLDGARANEQYFGPGTRLTVT.

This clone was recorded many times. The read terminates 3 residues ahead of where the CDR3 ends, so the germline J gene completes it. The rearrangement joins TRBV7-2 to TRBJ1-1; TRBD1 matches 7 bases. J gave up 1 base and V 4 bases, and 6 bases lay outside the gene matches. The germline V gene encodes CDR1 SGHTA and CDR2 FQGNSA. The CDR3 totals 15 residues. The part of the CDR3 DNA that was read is TGTGCCAGCAGCTCACGGACAGGCCGGAACACTGAA. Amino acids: CASSSRTGRNTE. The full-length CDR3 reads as CASSSRTGRNTEAFF.

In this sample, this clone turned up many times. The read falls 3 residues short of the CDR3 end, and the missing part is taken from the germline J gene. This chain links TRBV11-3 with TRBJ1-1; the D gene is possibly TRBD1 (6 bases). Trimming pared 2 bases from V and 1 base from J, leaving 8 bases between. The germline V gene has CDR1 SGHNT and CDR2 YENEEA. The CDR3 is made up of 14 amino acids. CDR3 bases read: TGTGCCAGCAGCTTAAACAGGGCGAACACTGAA. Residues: CASSLNRANTE. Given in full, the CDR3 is CASSLNRANTEAFF.

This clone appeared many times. The CDR3 here is CASRSDRLNTEAFF. Incomplete CDR3 DNA: TGTGCCAGCAGATCGGACAGACTGAACACTGAA. The chain combines TRBV6-4 with TRBJ1-1; perhaps TRBD1 as D (6 bases). With the read ending 3 residues before the CDR3 end, the germline J gene is used to fill in that end. The V gene's germline CDR1 is MRHNA and CDR2 SNTAGT. The CDR3 runs to 14 residues. The V and J ends lost 6 bases and 0 bases respectively, with 11 bases between them.

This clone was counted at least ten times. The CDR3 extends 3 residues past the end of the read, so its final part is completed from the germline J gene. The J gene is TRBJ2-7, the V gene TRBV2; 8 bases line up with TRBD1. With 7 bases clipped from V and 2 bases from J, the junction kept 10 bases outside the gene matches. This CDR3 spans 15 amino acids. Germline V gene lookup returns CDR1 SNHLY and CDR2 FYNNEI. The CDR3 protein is CASTHLEDRAYEQYF. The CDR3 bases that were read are TGTGCCAGCACCCATTTAGAGGACAGGGCCTACGAG.

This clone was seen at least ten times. CDR3 bases read: TGTGCCAGTAGACTCACCCCGACAATTACCACTGAA. It encodes CASRLTPTITTE. The full CDR3 sequence reads CASRLTPTITTEAFF. The chain combines TRBV19 with TRBJ1-1; D is uncertain. The CDR3 end falls 3 residues outside the read, so it is completed with the germline J gene. Germline values: CDR1 LNHDA, CDR2 SQIVND (reference sequence). V was shortened by 6 bases and J by 4 bases, with 18 bases between the two germline ends. The CDR3 contains 15 residues.

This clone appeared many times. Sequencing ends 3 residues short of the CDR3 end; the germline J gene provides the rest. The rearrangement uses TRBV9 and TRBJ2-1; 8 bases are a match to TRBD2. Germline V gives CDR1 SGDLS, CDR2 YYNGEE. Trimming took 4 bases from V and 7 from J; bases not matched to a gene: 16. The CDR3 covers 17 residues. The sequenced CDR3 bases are TGTGCCAGCAGCAGGACACTCGTTACTAGCGGCCAAAATGAG. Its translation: CASSRTLVTSGQNE. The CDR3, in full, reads CASSRTLVTSGQNEQFF.

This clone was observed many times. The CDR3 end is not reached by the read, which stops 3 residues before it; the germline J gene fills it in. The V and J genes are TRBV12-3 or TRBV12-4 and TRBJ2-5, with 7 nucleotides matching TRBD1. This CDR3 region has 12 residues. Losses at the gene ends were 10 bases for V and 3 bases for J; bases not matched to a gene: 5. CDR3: CANHRGEETQYF. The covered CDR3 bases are TGTGCCAACCACAGGGGAGAAGAGACC.

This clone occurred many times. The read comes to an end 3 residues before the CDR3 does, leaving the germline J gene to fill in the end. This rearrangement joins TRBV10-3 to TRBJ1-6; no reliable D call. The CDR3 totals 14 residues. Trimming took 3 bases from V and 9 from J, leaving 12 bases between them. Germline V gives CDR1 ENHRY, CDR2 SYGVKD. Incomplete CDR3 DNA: TGTGCCATCAGTGACTCCCCCGCCGGTTCACCC. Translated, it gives CAISDSPAGSP. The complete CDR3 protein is CAISDSPAGSPLHF.

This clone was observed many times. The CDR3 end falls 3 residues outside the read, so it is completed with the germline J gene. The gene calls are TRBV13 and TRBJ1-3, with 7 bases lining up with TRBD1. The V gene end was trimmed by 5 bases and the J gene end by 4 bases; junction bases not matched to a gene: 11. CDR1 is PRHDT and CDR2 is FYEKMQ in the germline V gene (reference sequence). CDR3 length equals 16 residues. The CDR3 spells CASSTRQGRGGNTIYF. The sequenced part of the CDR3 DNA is TGTGCCAGCAGCACCAGACAGGGACGCGGGGGAAACACC.

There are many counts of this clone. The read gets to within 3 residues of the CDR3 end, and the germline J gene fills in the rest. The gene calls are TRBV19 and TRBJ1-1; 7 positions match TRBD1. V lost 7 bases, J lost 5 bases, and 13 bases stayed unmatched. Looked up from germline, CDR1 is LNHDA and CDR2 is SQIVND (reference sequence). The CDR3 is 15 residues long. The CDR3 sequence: CASTPGPTGRTEAFF. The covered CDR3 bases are TGTGCCAGTACCCCCGGCCCGACAGGGAGGACTGAA.

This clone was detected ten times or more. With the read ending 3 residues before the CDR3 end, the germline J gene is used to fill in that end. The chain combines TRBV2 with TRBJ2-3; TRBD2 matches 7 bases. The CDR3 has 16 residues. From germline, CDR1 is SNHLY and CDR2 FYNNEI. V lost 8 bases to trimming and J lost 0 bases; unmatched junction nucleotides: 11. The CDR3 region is CASHLVLAASTDTQYF. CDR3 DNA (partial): TGTGCCAGCCACCTTGTGCTAGCGGCAAGCACAGATACG.

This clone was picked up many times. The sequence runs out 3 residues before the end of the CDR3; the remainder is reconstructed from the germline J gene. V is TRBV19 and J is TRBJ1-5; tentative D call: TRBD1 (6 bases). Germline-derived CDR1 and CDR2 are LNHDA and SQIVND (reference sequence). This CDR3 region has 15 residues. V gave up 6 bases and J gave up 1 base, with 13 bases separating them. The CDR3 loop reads CASRGRGGSNQPQHF. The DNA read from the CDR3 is TGTGCCAGTAGGGGACGAGGGGGAAGCAATCAGCCC. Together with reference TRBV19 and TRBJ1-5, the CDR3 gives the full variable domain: DGGITQSPKYLFRKEGQNVTLSCEQNLNHDAMYWYRQDPGQGLRLIYYSQIVNDFQKGDIAEGYSVSREKKESFPLTVTSAQKNPTAFYLCASRGRGGSNQPQHFGDGTRLSIL.

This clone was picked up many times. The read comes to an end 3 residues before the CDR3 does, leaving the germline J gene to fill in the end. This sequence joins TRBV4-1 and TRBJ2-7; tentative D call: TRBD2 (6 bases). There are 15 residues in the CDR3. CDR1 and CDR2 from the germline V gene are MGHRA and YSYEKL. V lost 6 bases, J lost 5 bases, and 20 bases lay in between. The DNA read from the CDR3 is TGCGCCAGCAGATCACGGGACTTTTATCAAGACGAG. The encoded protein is CASRSRDFYQDE. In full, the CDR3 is CASRSRDFYQDEQYF.

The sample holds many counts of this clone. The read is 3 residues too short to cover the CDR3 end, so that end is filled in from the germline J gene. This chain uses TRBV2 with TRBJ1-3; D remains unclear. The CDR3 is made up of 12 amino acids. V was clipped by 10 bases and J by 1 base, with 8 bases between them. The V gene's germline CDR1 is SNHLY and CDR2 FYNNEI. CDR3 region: CATTLSGNTIYF. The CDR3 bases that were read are TGTGCCACCACCCTATCTGGAAACACC. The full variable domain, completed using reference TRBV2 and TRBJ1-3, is EPEVTQTPSHQVTQMGQEVILRCVPISNHLYFYWYRQILGQKVEFLVSFYNNEISEKSEIFDDQFSVERPDGSNFTLKIRSTKLEDSAMYFCATTLSGNTIYFGEGSWLTVV.

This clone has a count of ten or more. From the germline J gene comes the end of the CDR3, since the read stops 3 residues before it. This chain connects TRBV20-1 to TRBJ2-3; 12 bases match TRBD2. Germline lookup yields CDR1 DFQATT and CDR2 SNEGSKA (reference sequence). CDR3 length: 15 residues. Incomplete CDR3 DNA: TGCAGTGCTAGAGATTCGCTAGCGGGGGGGCGGACG. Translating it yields CSARDSLAGGRT. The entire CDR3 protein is CSARDSLAGGRTQYF.

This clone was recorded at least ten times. CDR3 amino acids: CAWSVAGAGNTIYF. The CDR3 DNA, read in part, is TGTGCCTGGAGTGTAGCAGGGGCTGGAAACACC. The rearrangement links TRBV30 to TRBJ1-3, with D possibly matching TRBD1 (6 bases). The read gets to within 3 residues of the CDR3 end, and the germline J gene fills in the rest. The CDR3 loop spans 14 amino acids. The germline CDR1 and CDR2 sequences are GTSNPN and SVGIG (reference sequence). Trimming shortened V by 0 bases and J by 2 bases, and 8 bases separated the two germline ends.